Listed below are T cell receptor beta chains from one sample, sequenced in a study of blood T cell repertoires in COVID-19. Repertoires were generated with immunoSEQ multiplex PCR, while TCRdb's copy carries only in-frame clones and drops some. The sample includes approximately 160,000 clones, roughly 77% seen only once; the top ten take 9.5% to 13%. Sequenced material: peripheral blood. The receptors here all came from a human donor in a cohort sampled during active COVID-19. The CDR3 runs from the conserved cysteine through the conserved F or W. A D gene is named only where the DNA matches it firmly. The size of a clone is reported for some rows only, either as once, few or many, or as a class for expanded clones.

>TRBJ2-1|-|-|TRBV5-1
TGCGCCAGCAGCTTAGCGGGCTCGCAGTTCTTC
CASSLAGSQFF
>TRBJ2-3|-|-|TRBV24-1
TGTGCCACCAGTGATCCCCGTGGAGAAGCTAAAACAGATACGCAGTATTTT
CATSDPRGEAKTDTQYF
>TRBJ2-7|TRBD2|-|TRBV7-2
TGTGCCAGCAGGAGGTTAGGCGGGGGCTACGAGCAGTACTTC
CASRRLGGGYEQYF
>TRBJ2-7|TRBD1|few|TRBV30
TGTGCCTGGGGGACAGGGGGTCACTACGAGCAGTACTTC
CAWGTGGHYEQYF
>TRBJ2-7|-|few|TRBV7-2
TGTGCCAGCAGCGTAGTAAGTTCGACTCTCGGCGAGCAGTACTTC
CASSVVSSTLGEQYF
>TRBJ1-2|-|-|TRBV6-5
TGTGCCAGCAGTCGGAGCAGGGTAGCAGATGGCTACACCTTC
CASSRSRVADGYTF
>TRBJ2-5|-|-|TRBV4-3
TGCGCCAGCAGCCATGGGGGCTGGGAAGAGACCCAGTACTTC
CASSHGGWEETQYF
>TRBJ2-3|-|-|TRBV6-5
TGTGCCAGCAGTTACCTGGGACTTAGCACAGATACGCAGTATTTT
CASSYLGLSTDTQYF
>TRBJ2-5|TRBD1|-|TRBV19
TGTGCCAGTAGTTCCGGGACAGGACTCGGAGAGACCCAGTACTTC
CASSSGTGLGETQYF
>TRBJ2-5|-|-|TRBV3-1/TRBV3-2
TGTGCCAGCAGCCAAAGCCAGGGGCTACAAGAGACCCAGTACTTC
CASSQSQGLQETQYF
>TRBJ2-7|-|few|TRBV25-1
TGTGCCAGCAGTGTATCTCGGGCAGGGGCACACCATTCCTACGAGCAGTACTTC
CASSVSRAGAHHSYEQYF
>TRBJ2-7|-|-|TRBV7-9
TGTGCCAGCAGCTTCGGTCAGGCAAACTACGAGCAGTACTTC
CASSFGQANYEQYF
>TRBJ2-7|TRBD1|once|TRBV28
TGTGCCAGCAGTACAGGGGCATGGGGGCAGTACTTC
CASSTGAWGQYF
>TRBJ2-5|-|-|TRBV30
TGTGCCTGGGCCTCCGACTTCCAAGAGACCCAGTACTTC
CAWASDFQETQYF
>TRBJ2-7|-|-|TRBV18
TGTGCCAGCTCACCAGATTTAACTAGAGAGGAGCAGTACTTC
CASSPDLTREEQYF
>TRBJ2-5|-|-|TRBV5-1
TGCGCCAGCAGCTTGGAGGGAGACGAGACCCAGTACTTC
CASSLEGDETQYF
>TRBJ2-3|TRBD2|-|TRBV5-4
TGTGCCAGCAGCTTGGCGTCTAGCGGGAGGGTTAGCACAGATACGCAGTATTTT
CASSLASSGRVSTDTQYF
>TRBJ1-4|-|-|TRBV29-1
TGCAGCGTTGAAAAAAGACTTACGGGTGAAAAACTGTTTTTT
CSVEKRLTGEKLFF
>TRBJ2-2|-|-|TRBV6-6
TGTGCCAGCAAGCGGGTGAGGGGATTTACCGGGGAGCTGTTTTTT
CASKRVRGFTGELFF
>TRBJ2-2|TRBD2|-|TRBV30
TGTGCCTGGAGTGCTTGGACTAGCGGGGGCACCGGGGAGCTGTTTTTT
CAWSAWTSGGTGELFF
>TRBJ2-7|TRBD2|-|TRBV7-6
TGTGCCAGCAGCCCGACGGGGGGGCCCAACGAGCAGTACTTC
CASSPTGGPNEQYF
>TRBJ1-1|TRBD1|-|TRBV19
TGTGCCAGTAGTGCACAGGGGGCCGGTGAAGCTTTCTTT
CASSAQGAGEAFF